Presented here are 19 T cell receptor beta chains from one specimen sequenced in a study of blood T cell repertoires in COVID-19. Sequencing used immunoSEQ multiplex PCR; TCRdb keeps in-frame clones, though not all of them. Of 200,000 to 250,000 clones in the sample, around 86% were seen once. The material sequenced was peripheral blood. These receptors were taken from a woman older than 75 with COVID-19, enrolled during active disease.

This clone was detected only once. The J gene is TRBJ2-1, the V gene TRBV15; D gene unclear. The V and J ends lost 6 bases and 10 bases respectively, with 22 bases between them. CDR3 length equals 15 residues. Germline CDR1 reads LNHNV; CDR2 reads YYDKDF (reference sequence). CDR3 DNA: TGTGCCACCAGTAGTGGCGCTGGCACTCGAGGAGAGCAGTTCTTC. Protein product: CATSSGAGTRGEQFF.

V gene TRBV3-1 (or the pseudogene TRBV3-2) combines with J gene TRBJ2-7; maybe TRBD2 (5 bases). The CDR3 is 15 residues long. Germline CDR1 is LGHDT and CDR2 is YNNKEL (reference sequence). V gave up 1 base and J gave up 2 bases, with 12 bases separating them. CDR3 DNA sequence: TGTGCCAGCAGCCAAGCCCCCCTAGCCACCTACGAGCAGTACGTC. Translation: CASSQAPLATYEQYV.

CDR3 coding DNA: TGTGCCATCAGTGAGCGAGATACGCAGTATTTT. Its translation is CAISERDTQYF. The V call is TRBV10-3, the J call TRBJ2-3; D remains ambiguous. Germline values: CDR1 ENHRY, CDR2 SYGVKD. Trimming took 2 bases from V and 5 from J, leaving 2 bases between them. The CDR3 has 11 residues.

The rearrangement uses TRBV18 and TRBJ1-4, with D maybe TRBD1 (6 bases). Deletions cut 4 bases from V and 2 bases from J, with 8 bases between. The CDR3 has 14 amino acids. Germline CDR1 and CDR2: KGHSH and LQKENI. CDR3 nucleotides: TGTGCCAGCTCACGCGGACAGACTAATGAAAAACTGTTTTTT. Translated, it gives CASSRGQTNEKLFF. The full variable domain, with the rest looked up from reference TRBV18 and TRBJ1-4, is NAGVMQNPRHLVRRRGQEARLRCSPMKGHSHVYWYRQLPEEGLKFMVYLQKENIIDESGMPKERFSAEFPKEGPSILRIQQVVRGDSAAYFCASSRGQTNEKLFFGSGTQLSVL.

The sample holds a few counts of this clone. The genes are TRBV20-1 and TRBJ2-7; D gene uncertain. Trimming removed 6 bases from V and 5 bases from J, with 11 bases in between. The CDR3 sequence is 11 residues long. In germline, CDR1 is DFQATT, CDR2 SNEGSKA (reference sequence). CDR3 residues: CSARVLDEQYF. The DNA of the CDR3 is TGCAGTGCCCGCGTCCTTGACGAGCAGTACTTC.

The rearrangement joins TRBV18 to TRBJ2-2, with a weak D call TRBD2 (6 bases). Germline V gene data show CDR1 as KGHSH and CDR2 as LQKENI. V was clipped by 3 bases and J by 3 bases, with 14 bases between them. The CDR3 sequence is 16 residues long. The CDR3 loop is CASSPPEGWDTGELFF. As DNA, the CDR3 is TGTGCCAGCTCACCCCCGGAGGGGTGGGACACCGGGGAGCTGTTTTTT.

The CDR3 spells CASSLNGKSSYEQYF. The CDR3 bases are TGTGCCAGCAGCTTGAACGGTAAAAGCTCCTACGAGCAGTACTTC. The V call is TRBV5-6, the J call TRBJ2-7, with D unclear. Trimming removed 1 base from V and 0 bases from J, with 11 bases in between. The CDR3 is 15 amino acids. Germline CDR1 reads SGHDT; CDR2 reads YYEEEE.

The rearrangement links TRBV6-5 to TRBJ1-3, with 8 nucleotides matching TRBD1. The CDR3 covers 15 residues. With 5 bases clipped from V and 2 bases from J, the junction kept 5 bases outside the gene matches. Per the germline V gene, CDR1 is MNHEY and CDR2 is SVGAGI. The CDR3 sequence is CASSIDRGPGNTIYF. CDR3 bases: TGTGCCAGCAGTATTGACAGGGGTCCTGGAAACACCATATATTTT.

Notes on this clone: At the DNA level, this CDR3 is encoded by other sequences in the same sample as well. Here the CDR3 DNA reads TGTGCCAGCAGCCAAGGCGGTGATCAGCCCCAGCATTTT. It codes for CASSQGGDQPQHF. The V call is TRBV3-1 (or the pseudogene TRBV3-2), the J call TRBJ1-5; D ambiguous. V was clipped by 1 base and J by 5 bases, with 6 bases between them. The length of the CDR3 is 13 residues. Germline V gene sequence: CDR1 LGHDT, CDR2 YNNKEL (reference sequence).

The CDR3 loop reads CASSRSGGAGYNEQFF. CDR3 in DNA: TGTGCCAGCAGCCGTAGCGGGGGGGCCGGGTACAATGAGCAGTTCTTC. The chain combines TRBV5-4 with TRBJ2-1, with 11 bases fitting TRBD2. This CDR3 spans 16 amino acids. Germline values: CDR1 SGHNT, CDR2 YYREEE (reference sequence). V dropped 4 bases and J dropped 4; count of bases not matched to a gene: 7.

The genes are TRBV5-1 and TRBJ1-3; D perhaps matches TRBD1 (5 bases). Germline CDR1 and CDR2: SGHRS and YFSETQ. V lost 6 bases to trimming and J lost 1 base, with 5 bases between them. The CDR3 contains 12 residues. The CDR3 loop is CASKGSGNTIYF. The DNA for the CDR3 is TGCGCCAGCAAGGGGTCTGGAAACACCATATATTTT.

The genes are TRBV2 and TRBJ1-1; D is unclear. The CDR3 is made up of 14 amino acids. The germline V and J ends were trimmed by 5 bases and 5 bases, with 15 bases remaining between them. The germline gives CDR1 SNHLY, CDR2 FYNNEI. Written as DNA, the CDR3 is TGTGCCAGCAGTCCCATGGGCTTTAGTACTGAAGCTTTCTTT. Its translation is CASSPMGFSTEAFF.

This chain links TRBV2 with TRBJ1-1, with D uncertain. V gave up 1 base and J gave up 10 bases, with 7 bases separating them. CDR3 length: 11 amino acids. In germline, CDR1 is SNHLY, CDR2 FYNNEI. The CDR3 DNA sequence: TGTGCCAGCAGTGAAGACACCCGAGCTTTCTTT. This sequence encodes CASSEDTRAFF.

This chain connects TRBV3-1 (or the pseudogene TRBV3-2) to TRBJ1-2; D perhaps matches TRBD1 (6 bases). The germline V gene has CDR1 LGHDT and CDR2 YNNKEL (reference sequence). Trimming left V 1 base short and J 6 bases short, with 15 bases between. CDR3 size: 15 residues. The CDR3 loop reads CASSQVTSQGNGYTF. The CDR3 DNA reads as TGTGCCAGCAGCCAAGTGACATCGCAGGGGAATGGCTACACCTTC.

This sequence joins TRBV29-1 and TRBJ2-5, with 7 bases aligning to TRBD2. V lost 5 bases and J lost 5; bases outside the gene matches: 11. The CDR3 is 14 amino acids. The germline CDR1 and CDR2 sequences are SQVTM and ANQGSEA. The CDR3 DNA follows: TGCAGCGTTACCTTAGCGGGCCGGACGGAGACCCAGTACTTC. Translating gives CSVTLAGRTETQYF. Supplemented by reference TRBV29-1 and TRBJ2-5, the full variable domain reads SAVISQKPSRDICQRGTSLTIQCQVDSQVTMMFWYRQQPGQSLTLIATANQGSEATYESGFVIDKFPISRPNLTFSTLTVSNMSPEDSSIYLCSVTLAGRTETQYFGPGTRLLVL.

CDR3 in amino acids: CAGGGVSTDTQYF. CDR3 sequence (DNA): TGTGCTGGTGGCGGGGTTAGCACAGATACGCAGTATTTT. The V gene is TRBV7-8, the J gene TRBJ2-3, with a tentative D call TRBD2 (6 bases). The CDR3 is 13 amino acids. Germline assignment: CDR1 SGHVS and CDR2 FQNEAQ.

In DNA, the CDR3 is TGTGCCAGCAGCTCGGGACAGGGTTTTCCTGAGCAGTTCTTC. Amino acids: CASSSGQGFPEQFF. The chain carries TRBV7-2 and TRBJ2-1, with TRBD1 identical over 9 bases. V trimming: 4 bases; J trimming: 9 bases; junction bases outside the gene matches: 7. Germline V gene lookup returns CDR1 SGHTA and CDR2 FQGNSA. There are 14 residues in the CDR3.

V and J are TRBV7-2 and TRBJ2-7; 10 positions agree with TRBD1. The length of the CDR3 is 16 residues. V was clipped by 0 bases and J by 3 bases; unmatched bases: 5. CDR1 SGHTA and CDR2 FQGNSA come from the germline V gene. DNA for the CDR3: TGTGCCAGCAGCTTAGCTAGGACAGGGGGAATCTACGAGCAGTACTTC. Translated, it gives CASSLARTGGIYEQYF.

This clone has more than one count but fewer than ten. V usage is TRBV5-1 and J usage is TRBJ2-1, with 7 bases that match TRBD2. Germline lookup yields CDR1 SGHRS and CDR2 YFSETQ. The CDR3 is made up of 14 amino acids. V was pared by 3 bases and J by 11 bases, with 11 bases of the junction left unmatched. The CDR3 here is CASSSGTTGRQQFF. For the CDR3, the DNA is TGCGCCAGCAGCTCCGGGACTACAGGACGTCAGCAGTTCTTC.